This entry lists 6 T cell receptor beta chains sequenced from one sample in a study of blood T cell repertoires in COVID-19 (dated by TCRdb to 2020 to 2021). Receptors were amplified or captured by the immunoSEQ multiplex PCR assay. Here the immuneACCESS table is served through TCRdb, limited to in-frame sequences with V and J called. Missing clones are a known gap in these copies; in checked studies unresolved V genes cover under half, and the rest lacks a known reason. This sample has around 320,000 clones in its table, and around 92% of those were observed once. Jointly, the top ten make up around 10% of the sample. The sequencing sample was made of peripheral blood. These receptors came from a woman between 25 and 40 years old with COVID-19, enrolled during active disease.

The chain combines TRBV5-4 with TRBJ1-1; D gene uncertain. The CDR3 consists of 13 residues. Between the trimmed V and J ends, which lost 4 bases and 2 bases, there was a span of 9 bases. Germline CDR1 and CDR2: SGHNT and YYREEE (reference sequence). CDR3: CASSLAVNTEAFF. The CDR3 nucleotides read TGTGCCAGCAGCCTAGCCGTCAACACTGAAGCTTTCTTT.

The chain recombines TRBV5-8 with TRBJ1-2; 12 nucleotides line up with TRBD1. This CDR3 comprises 14 residues. V lost 4 bases to trimming and J lost 3 bases; unmatched junction nucleotides: 1. Germline CDR1 and CDR2: SGHTS and YDEGEE. In DNA, the CDR3 is TGTGCCAGCAGCGGGACAGGGGGCTACTATGGCTACACCTTC. This translates into CASSGTGGYYGYTF.

The rearrangement uses TRBV2 and TRBJ2-7; 7 bases match TRBD2. J gave up 9 bases and V 7 bases, and 15 bases lay outside the gene matches. The V gene's germline CDR1 is SNHLY and CDR2 FYNNEI. The CDR3 runs 14 residues. The DNA of the CDR3 is TGTGCCAGCACGCCCAGCGGGGCTAAGGATAGGCAGTACTTC. The encoded protein is CASTPSGAKDRQYF.

This clone was detected only once. The rearrangement joins TRBV19 to TRBJ2-7, with D maybe TRBD2 (6 bases). V lost 3 bases and J 3 bases, leaving 12 bases between the germline ends. Germline assignment: CDR1 LNHDA and CDR2 SQIVND (reference sequence). The CDR3 loop spans 14 amino acids. CDR3 sequence: CASSIGGSLYEQYF. The DNA of the CDR3 is TGTGCCAGTAGTATCGGAGGGTCCCTCTACGAGCAGTACTTC.

CDR3 DNA sequence: TGTGCCAGCTCACCGGGACAGGGAAGGGTTTATTGGACTGAAGCTTTCTTT. This codes for CASSPGQGRVYWTEAFF. The rearrangement links TRBV18 to TRBJ1-1; 9 bases align to TRBD1. Per germline, CDR1 KGHSH and CDR2 LQKENI. The CDR3 spans 17 residues. J gave up 5 bases and V 3 bases, and 13 bases lay outside the gene matches.

This chain uses TRBV6-5 with TRBJ1-1; tentatively, D is TRBD1 (5 bases). V was clipped by 6 bases and J by 7 bases, with 15 bases between them. Germline V gene data show CDR1 as MNHEY and CDR2 as SVGAGI. This CDR3 is built from 13 residues. CDR3 amino acids: CASRPRGGIEAFF. In nucleotides, the CDR3 is TGTGCCAGCAGACCCCGGGGGGGGATTGAAGCTTTCTTT.